Listed below are T cell receptor beta chains from one sample, sequenced in a study of blood T cell repertoires in COVID-19. Profiled with immunoSEQ multiplex PCR; TCRdb holds only in-frame clones, not every one. The data contain around 150,000 clones, about 86% of them singletons. Sequenced material: peripheral blood. The receptors stem from a man aged 55 to 69 with acute or convalescent COVID-19. Each CDR3 is given with its conserved first and last residue. The order of the fields is V gene, J gene, D gene, clone size, CDR3 DNA, CDR3 protein. D genes are given only for firm matches. The size field is filled for only some rows; it gives once, few, many or a size class.

TRBV6-4,TRBJ2-2,TRBD2,many,TGTGCCAGCAAGGGACTAGCGGGGAGCCCCGACCGGGAGCTGTTTTTT,CASKGLAGSPDRELFF
TRBV11-2,TRBJ2-2,TRBD1,once,TGTGCCAGCAGCCTACAGGGGTGGGCCGGGGAGCTGTTTTTT,CASSLQGWAGELFF
TRBV5-8,TRBJ1-4,.,.,TGTGCCAGCAGCTTGGCCGAGACATCAACTAATGAAAAACTGTTTTTT,CASSLAETSTNEKLFF
TRBV28,TRBJ1-2,TRBD1,.,TGTGCCAGCAGTTTAGCGGGGACAGGACGCTATGGCTACACCTTC,CASSLAGTGRYGYTF
TRBV30,TRBJ2-7,.,.,TGTGCCTGGAGGACCATGAATCCTAGTTACGAGCAGTACTTC,CAWRTMNPSYEQYF
TRBV3-1/TRBV3-2,TRBJ1-6,.,.,TGTGCCAGCAGCCAAGCAGAAAATTCACCCCTCCACTTT,CASSQAENSPLHF
TRBV5-4,TRBJ1-1,.,.,TGTGCCAGCAGCTTTCCGCGACAAGGGAACACTGAAGCTTTCTTT,CASSFPRQGNTEAFF
TRBV15,TRBJ1-2,.,once,TGTGCCACCAGCAGAGAACAGGGTCCCTATGGCTACACCTTC,CATSREQGPYGYTF
TRBV6-5,TRBJ1-2,.,.,TGTGCCAGCAGTTACGCGACTGGCAACTATGGCTACACCTTC,CASSYATGNYGYTF
TRBV7-9,TRBJ2-5,TRBD2,.,TGTGCCAGCAGCTTAGGGACTAGCGCTTACCAAGAGACCCAGTACTTC,CASSLGTSAYQETQYF
TRBV5-4,TRBJ2-7,TRBD1,.,TGTGCCAGCAGCTTCGGGACAGGGGGCGAGCAGTACTTC,CASSFGTGGEQYF
TRBV19,TRBJ2-3,.,.,TGTGCCAGTAGTCTAGACAGAAGCACAGATACGCAGTATTTT,CASSLDRSTDTQYF
TRBV30,TRBJ2-6,.,.,TGTGCCTGGAGTGGGGCACGGTCCCTCCCTGGGGCCAACGTCCTGACTTTC,CAWSGARSLPGANVLTF
TRBV6-5,TRBJ1-6,.,.,TGTGCCAGCACCCACCCACAAGGGGGTAATTCACCCCTCCACTTT,CASTHPQGGNSPLHF
TRBV19,TRBJ1-5,.,once,TGTGCCAGTCAAACGGGAAATCAGCCCCAGCATTTT,CASQTGNQPQHF
TRBV5-1,TRBJ2-5,TRBD2,.,TGCGCCAGCAGCTTGGCACTAGCGGGGGGGGAGACCCAGTACTTC,CASSLALAGGETQYF
TRBV28,TRBJ1-2,TRBD1,.,TGTGCCAGCAGCCCACAGGGGATCTACTATGGCTACACCTTC,CASSPQGIYYGYTF
TRBV15,TRBJ2-7,TRBD1,.,TGTGCCACCAGCAGAACAACAGGGGCCTACGAGCAGTACTTC,CATSRTTGAYEQYF
TRBV7-3,TRBJ2-1,.,few,TGTGCCAGCAGCCCCAATTCGGCAGGGTTCCTCAATGAGCAGTTCTTC,CASSPNSAGFLNEQFF
TRBV13,TRBJ2-3,TRBD1,few,TGTGCCAGCAGCTTAGTTGGGACAGGGGGCCTTAATACGCAGTATTTT,CASSLVGTGGLNTQYF
TRBV5-1,TRBJ1-3,.,.,TGCGCCAGCAGCCTGGGAGTTTCTGGAAACACCATATATTTT,CASSLGVSGNTIYF
TRBV24-1,TRBJ1-1,.,few,TGTGCCACCAGCCGAGGGACTGAAGCTTTCTTT,CATSRGTEAFF
TRBV11-3,TRBJ2-3,TRBD2,.,TGTGCCAGCAGCCACGGACTAGCGGGAACAGATACGCAGTATTTT,CASSHGLAGTDTQYF
TRBV5-4,TRBJ2-3,TRBD1,once,TGTGCCAGCAGCTTAGGGGGACAGGGATCGGATACGCAGTATTTT,CASSLGGQGSDTQYF
TRBV6-5,TRBJ1-6,TRBD1,once,TGTGCCAGCAGTTCGACAGGGGGGAATTCACCCCTCCACTTT,CASSSTGGNSPLHF
TRBV5-6,TRBJ1-1,.,.,TGTGCCAGCAGTTGGGGCGAGGGGACAACTGAAGCTTTCTTT,CASSWGEGTTEAFF
TRBV28,TRBJ2-1,.,.,TGTGCCAGCAGTCAACTAGCTTACAATGAGCAGTTCTTC,CASSQLAYNEQFF
TRBV3-1/TRBV3-2,TRBJ2-7,TRBD1,.,TGTGCCAGCAGATCCAGACAGGGGGCACAGCAGTACTTC,CASRSRQGAQQYF
TRBV28,TRBJ2-2,.,.,TGTGCCAGCCAGTCTACAGAGTGGCAAACTCACACCGGGGAGCTGTTTTTT,CASQSTEWQTHTGELFF
TRBV5-1,TRBJ1-1,.,.,TGCGCCAGCAGTATCTCAGCGGTTGCTTTAGCTTTCTTT,CASSISAVALAFF
TRBV4-1,TRBJ2-7,.,.,TGCGCCAGCAGCCAAGCGGACAGCTCCTACGAGCAGTACTTC,CASSQADSSYEQYF
TRBV5-3,TRBJ1-3,.,once,TGTGCCAGAAGCTTTCCCAGGATCTCTGGAAACACCATATATTTT,CARSFPRISGNTIYF
TRBV28,TRBJ2-4,TRBD1,few,TGTGCCAGCAGCCGGACAGGGGATCTAGCCAAAAACATTCAGTACTTC,CASSRTGDLAKNIQYF
TRBV29-1,TRBJ2-5,TRBD1,.,TGCAGCGTGGACGGGACAGAACAAGAGACCCAGTACTTC,CSVDGTEQETQYF
TRBV28,TRBJ1-2,TRBD1,.,TGTGCCAGCAGTTTACAGAGGGGAACAGGGGGCCATGGCTACACCTTC,CASSLQRGTGGHGYTF
TRBV19,TRBJ2-2,TRBD2,.,TGTGCCAGTAGTAGGACTAGCGGCCCTTGGACCGGGGAGCTGTTTTTT,CASSRTSGPWTGELFF
TRBV6-5,TRBJ2-7,TRBD2,.,TGTGCCAGCCGGGGCGGGGGGATCTCCCACGAGCAGTACTTC,CASRGGGISHEQYF
TRBV30,TRBJ2-5,.,.,TGTGCCTGGGGACGCGGGGCGGGAGAGACCCAGTACTTC,CAWGRGAGETQYF
TRBV9,TRBJ2-3,TRBD2,.,TGTGCCAGCAGCGTAGGCGGGAGCGGGAGCACAGATACGCAGTATTTT,CASSVGGSGSTDTQYF
TRBV5-1,TRBJ1-2,.,.,TGCGCCAGCAGCTCCCAGTTCAAGTCTAACTATGGCTACACCTTC,CASSSQFKSNYGYTF